This TCR beta chain is from a study of blood T cells in healthy people across ages. Whole-study findings and limits: Since the PBMCs were unsorted, naive and antigen-experienced cells could not be conclusively compared. With donor CMV status unknown, expanded clonotype changes were possibly confounded. Among long-lived donors, naive CD4+ cells were more numerous and diversity higher than in aged donors.

A word on this clonotype: Antigen specificity is unknown.

The use of a sample-barcoded 5' primer and a J-beta primer mix characterized a second PCR of roughly 6 to 11 cycles. MiXCR, run by TCRdb on the 5' RACE reads, gives a single entry per CDR3 protein. Of 700,000 or so distinct CDR3 sequences listed, 22% were seen once; the top ten hold 22%. Every donor contributed 7.5 to 10 milliliters of peripheral blood by blood draw. Between the trimmed V and J ends, which lost 1 base and 1 base, there was a span of 14 bases. From germline, CDR1 is DFQATT and CDR2 SNEGSKA (reference sequence). The CDR3 is 15 amino acids. The receptor's source is a man aged 70-80 years in good health. The sequencing sample was made of blood. The chain has TRBV20-1 and TRBJ2-7; D is possibly TRBD1 or TRBD2 (6 bases each). CDR3 DNA: TGCAGTGCTAGAGGGCGAGGGGGGAGATCCTACGAGCAGTACTTC. Protein sequence: CSARGRGGRSYEQYF.